This entry concerns a single TCR beta chain. Clones were sequenced by immunoSEQ multiplex PCR, and TCRdb holds only the in-frame ones, with some missing. In the table there are about 530,000 clones, 90% to 96% of which are singletons. The entry originates in a study of shared clonotypes between healthy human individuals. The CDR3 loop spans 15 amino acids. The germline gives CDR1 LGHNA, CDR2 YNFKEQ. V lost 1 base and J lost 4; bases outside the gene matches: 3. The chain couples TRBV4-2 to TRBJ2-1; TRBD2 matches at 8 bases. This clonotype originated in a woman aged 30 to 39 in good health. Source material: naive CD4+ T cells sorted from blood. Described subset: CD45RA+ positively selected. CDR3 residues: CASSQAAGAYNEQFF. The CDR3 coding sequence is TGTGCCAGCAGCCAAGCAGCGGGAGCTTACAATGAGCAGTTCTTC.